A selection of T cell receptor beta chains follows, all from one sample in a study of cytomegalovirus exposure and HLA in healthy donors. Clones were read by immunoSEQ multiplex PCR, and TCRdb kept only the in-frame ones, dropping some. The sample has 150,000 to 200,000 clones, roughly 12% seen once. The sample comprised PBMCs. The receptors stem from a man aged 45-65 years in good health and CMV-seropositive. Both conserved end residues are part of each CDR3. Fields, in order: J gene, clone size, D gene, V gene, CDR3 DNA, CDR3 protein. D genes are given only for firm matches. Expanded clones get a size class; other rows say once, few or many, or leave the size out.

TRBJ2-2 . TRBD1 TRBV9 TGTGCCAGCGAGGCGGGACAGGGATTGGCCGGGGAGCTGTTTTTT CASEAGQGLAGELFF
TRBJ1-1 . . TRBV30 TGTGCCTGGATGGGCCAGAACACTGAAGCTTTCTTT CAWMGQNTEAFF
TRBJ1-1 . . TRBV7-8 TGTGCCAGCAGCTTGGACACCTGGGGCGACATGAACACTGAAGCTTTCTTT CASSLDTWGDMNTEAFF
TRBJ2-1 few . TRBV9 TGTGCCAGCAGCGCCTCAGGCTTCAATGAGCAGTTCTTC CASSASGFNEQFF
TRBJ2-3 . . TRBV10-1 TGCGCCAGCAGTGTACTGGTCGGCACAGATACGCAGTATTTT CASSVLVGTDTQYF
TRBJ2-3 few . TRBV30 TGTGCCTGGAGTGTTTACACAGATACGCAGTATTTT CAWSVYTDTQYF
TRBJ2-3 . TRBD2 TRBV11-3 TGTGCCAGCAGCTTAGCAGTAGCGGGGGGGACAGATACGCAGTATTTT CASSLAVAGGTDTQYF
TRBJ2-5 . . TRBV11-1 TGTGCCAGCAGCTTAGAATTAGGGCGGAGGCAAGAGACCCAGTACTTC CASSLELGRRQETQYF
TRBJ2-1 . . TRBV4-2 TGTGCCAGCAGCCACCCGGAGGTCGGGAATGAGCAGTTCTTC CASSHPEVGNEQFF
TRBJ2-5 . TRBD1 TRBV19 TGTGCCAGTAGTAGACAGGGTTTAGAGACCCAGTACTTC CASSRQGLETQYF
TRBJ2-2 . . TRBV4-3 TGCGCCAGCAGCCAAGATCCCCGCGGGACCGGGGAGCTGTTTTTT CASSQDPRGTGELFF
TRBJ2-1 . . TRBV5-1 TGCGCCAGCAGCCCCAAGGACAGCTCATCCTACAATGAGCAGTTCTTC CASSPKDSSSYNEQFF
TRBJ2-7 . . TRBV11-3 TGTGCCAGCAGCCCCAACCCGGCCGGGGAGCAGTACTTC CASSPNPAGEQYF
TRBJ1-4 . . TRBV9 TGTGCCAGCAGCGTACAACCTTCAGGGTTCGGATCTAATGAAAAACTGTTTTTT CASSVQPSGFGSNEKLFF
TRBJ2-1 few TRBD1 TRBV7-2 TGTGCCAGCAGCAAATCCCGGGACAGTGGCAATGAGCAGTTCTTC CASSKSRDSGNEQFF
TRBJ1-1 . TRBD1 TRBV6-5 TGTGCCAGCAGTTACGAACAGGGGGCGCGGAGCACTGAAGCTTTCTTT CASSYEQGARSTEAFF
TRBJ1-2 . TRBD1 TRBV10-3 TGTGCCATCAGTGAGCCGGACAGGGGTAAACAGAACTATGGCTACACCTTC CAISEPDRGKQNYGYTF
TRBJ2-3 few . TRBV11-2 TGTGCCAGCAGCTCCAGACAGTACACAGATACGCAGTATTTT CASSSRQYTDTQYF
TRBJ1-2 few . TRBV6-1 TGTGCCAGCAGTGAAGCGGGGGGACGTGGCTACACCTTC CASSEAGGRGYTF
TRBJ1-1 few TRBD1 TRBV5-1 TGCGCCAGCAGCTCGGGACAGTTCCCCCGAGCTTTCTTT CASSSGQFPRAFF
TRBJ2-5 few TRBD2 TRBV5-4 TGTGCCAGCAGCTTGCGACTAGCGGGGGGGCCAGAAGAGACCCAGTACTTC CASSLRLAGGPEETQYF
TRBJ2-3 few TRBD2 TRBV27 TGTGCCAGCAGTTCCCTAGGCGGGGGGCTTACAGATACGCAGTATTTT CASSSLGGGLTDTQYF
TRBJ2-7 few TRBD1 TRBV15 TGTGCCACCAGCAGAACACAGGGGGCGCGTGGCGAGCAGTACTTC CATSRTQGARGEQYF
TRBJ2-7 . . TRBV5-6 TGTGCCAGCAGCTCCACGTCCGGGAGATACTACGAGCAGTACTTC CASSSTSGRYYEQYF
TRBJ1-1 few . TRBV7-6 TGTGCCAGCAGCTCCTATGGTCGGAACACTGAAGCTTTCTTT CASSSYGRNTEAFF
TRBJ1-2 . TRBD1 TRBV4-3 TGCGCCAGCAGCCAAGCAACAGGGGACTATGGCTACACCTTC CASSQATGDYGYTF
TRBJ2-1 few TRBD1 TRBV5-6 TGTGCCAGCAGCTATTACAGGGGTGCGTCCTACAATGAGCAGTTCTTC CASSYYRGASYNEQFF
TRBJ2-2 . . TRBV19 TGTGCCAGTATGATCACGGGGATTACCGGGGAGCTGTTTTTT CASMITGITGELFF
TRBJ2-1 few . TRBV12-5 TGTGCTAGTGGCCTCGGACAAAGCTCCTACAATGAGCAGTTCTTC CASGLGQSSYNEQFF
TRBJ1-3 . . TRBV30 TGTGCCTGGAGTGCGGGAGGGGGGGGCTCTGGAAACACCATATATTTT CAWSAGGGGSGNTIYF
TRBJ2-2 . TRBD1 TRBV7-2 TGTGCCAGCAGCGTACCCGGGACAGATTCTACCGGGGAGCTGTTTTTT CASSVPGTDSTGELFF
TRBJ2-3 . TRBD2 TRBV29-1 TGCAGCGTTCTAGCGGGGGTCGACACAGATACGCAGTATTTT CSVLAGVDTDTQYF
TRBJ1-6 few . TRBV21-1 TGTGCCAGCAGCAAAGTGGGGACAGGGCGATTCGGTAATTCACCCCTCCACTTT CASSKVGTGRFGNSPLHF
TRBJ2-3 . . TRBV9 TGTGCCAGCAGCGTAGCGCAGGACACAGATACGCAGTATTTT CASSVAQDTDTQYF
TRBJ2-3 few . TRBV28 TGTGCCAGCAGTTTACAATGGCCAGATACGCAGTATTTT CASSLQWPDTQYF
TRBJ2-3 few . TRBV6-6 TGTGCCAGCAGTGACGCAGGGCTGGGTACAGATACGCAGTATTTT CASSDAGLGTDTQYF
TRBJ1-1 few . TRBV4-3 TGCGCCAGCAGCAACAAACGCGGGGGGGTGGCGACTGAAGCTTTCTTT CASSNKRGGVATEAFF
TRBJ2-3 . TRBD1 TRBV7-6 TGTGCCAGCAGTTATGACAGGGGGCGCACAGATACGCAGTATTTT CASSYDRGRTDTQYF
TRBJ1-5 . . TRBV11-2 TGTGCCAGCAGCGCAGGGACGGCGGGGAATCAGCCCCAGCATTTT CASSAGTAGNQPQHF
TRBJ2-5 few . TRBV28 TGTGCCAGCAGTTCGACTAGGCGTGAGACCCAGTACTTC CASSSTRRETQYF
TRBJ1-1 . TRBD1 TRBV6-1 TGTGCCAGCAGGGACAGGGGGCGGGTGAACACTGAAGCTTTCTTT CASRDRGRVNTEAFF
TRBJ2-2 . . TRBV5-1 TGCGCCAGCAGCCTCGACAGCACCGGGGAGCTGTTTTTT CASSLDSTGELFF
TRBJ2-2 . . TRBV18 TGTGCCAGCTCACCACCGGGAGGCACCGGGGAGCTGTTTTTT CASSPPGGTGELFF
TRBJ2-5 . TRBD2 TRBV12-5 TGTGCTAGTGGGGATACTCGGGGGAGGGAAGAGATCCAGTACTTC CASGDTRGREEIQYF